The 25 T cell receptor beta chains given below trace back to one sample, sequenced in a study of human T cells and chemical hapten exposure. Time point: patch test 2, 6 weeks after DPC sensitization. Treatment given: therapeutic diphenylcyclopropenone sensitization with weekly scalp DPC. Using its own MiXCR run on the RACE reads, TCRdb lists one record per CDR3 protein. Of nearly 55,000 distinct CDR3 sequences detected, about 10% appear once; the ten largest clones hold about 1.7%. The material sequenced was whole blood, taken in connection with sensitization to the hapten diphenylcyclopropenone (DPC). Receptor source: a woman aged 50 to 60 with alopecia areata. Some clones in this sample may be carry-over from other donors' samples.

Only a few counts were recorded for this clonotype. The chain couples TRBV7-6 to TRBJ1-5, with D maybe TRBD1 (6 bases). The CDR3 runs 14 residues. The germline V gene has CDR1 SGHVS and CDR2 FNYEAQ. Trimming pared 3 bases from V and 7 bases from J, leaving 13 bases between. The CDR3 loop reads CASSLTGEGQPQHF. CDR3 coding DNA: TGTGCCAGCAGCTTGACAGGTGAGGGCCAGCCCCAGCATTTT.

This clonotype occurred many times. V and J are TRBV4-3 and TRBJ1-1, with D tentatively TRBD1 (5 bases). V was cut by 0 bases and J by 6 bases, with 14 bases left in between. This CDR3 is 15 amino acids long. CDR1 is LGHNA, CDR2 YSLEER, per germline. The chain's CDR3 is CASSQDSGGGAEAFF. CDR3 DNA: TGCGCCAGCAGCCAAGATTCTGGGGGTGGCGCTGAAGCTTTCTTT.

This clonotype occurred a few times. This chain connects TRBV27 to TRBJ2-7, with D possibly matching TRBD2 (7 bases). This CDR3 has 14 residues. Per germline, CDR1 MNHEY and CDR2 SMNVEV (reference sequence). V was trimmed by 5 bases and J by 5 bases, leaving 16 bases between them. The CDR3 region is CASSALGGANEQYF. CDR3 nucleotide sequence: TGTGCCAGCAGTGCCCTAGGGGGGGCGAACGAGCAGTACTTC.

A few counts support this clonotype. The chain links TRBV29-1 to TRBJ2-3, with D unresolved. The CDR3 has 11 amino acids. CDR1 is SQVTM and CDR2 is ANQGSEA in the germline V gene. V lost 3 bases, J lost 14 bases, and 15 bases lay in between. The CDR3 reads CSVDGSSSSYF. The DNA for the CDR3 is TGCAGCGTTGATGGTTCGTCTAGTTCGTATTTT.

This clonotype was recorded many times. The CDR3 protein is CASRLLGAAEAFF. The CDR3 DNA sequence: TGTGCCAGCAGACTTTTAGGGGCGGCTGAAGCTTTCTTT. The V call is TRBV7-2, the J call TRBJ1-1; a possible D gene is TRBD1 (5 bases). The CDR3 covers 13 residues. Germline loops: CDR1 SGHTA, CDR2 FQGNSA. With 6 bases removed from V and 6 bases from J, the gap between germline ends came to 14 bases.

V gene TRBV28 combines with J gene TRBJ2-3; D possibly corresponds to TRBD2 (7 bases). Trimming left V 6 bases short and J 6 bases short, with 28 bases between. The CDR3 is made up of 18 amino acids. Germline assignment: CDR1 MDHEN and CDR2 SYDVKM. The CDR3: CASSPRGGGKPARDTQYF. The CDR3 coding sequence is TGTGCCAGCAGCCCCCGAGGGGGAGGGAAACCTGCCAGGGATACGCAGTATTTT.

This clonotype was recorded many times. V usage is TRBV6-5 and J usage is TRBJ1-1; 8 bases fit TRBD1. V shed 6 bases, J shed 4 bases, and the junction held 7 bases outside the gene matches. The CDR3 has 14 amino acids. Germline CDR1 is MNHEY and CDR2 is SVGAGI. CDR3 loop: CASRYDRGTTEAFF. The CDR3 bases are TGTGCCAGCAGATACGACAGGGGAACCACTGAAGCTTTCTTT.

The V and J genes are TRBV28 and TRBJ2-1, with TRBD1 identical over 10 bases. Germline assignment: CDR1 MDHEN and CDR2 SYDVKM. V shed 8 bases and J 8 bases; nucleotides not matched to a gene: 3. The CDR3 covers 12 residues. The DNA for the CDR3 is TGTGCCAGCGGACAGGGGGTCGATGAGCAGTTCTTC. Translating gives CASGQGVDEQFF.

A few counts support this clonotype. The rearrangement links TRBV6-2 or TRBV6-3 to TRBJ1-5; D is undetermined. The CDR3 runs to 18 residues. Germline V CDR1 and CDR2: MNHEY, SVGEGT. Between the trimmed V and J ends, which lost 6 bases and 0 bases, there was a span of 21 bases. CDR3 bases: TGTGCCAGCAGGCGGACGGACGTCTCCTCCTATAGCAATCAGCCCCAGCATTTT. Translated: CASRRTDVSSYSNQPQHF.

This rearrangement joins TRBV20-1 to TRBJ1-6; 11 nucleotides line up with TRBD1. After removal of 6 bases from V and 4 bases from J, the junction contained 5 bases not matched to a gene. This CDR3 is built from 15 residues. Germline CDR1 reads DFQATT; CDR2 reads SNEGSKA (reference sequence). CDR3 DNA: TGCAGTGCGAAGGGGACAGGGGGTTATAATTCACCCCTCCACTTT. Translating gives CSAKGTGGYNSPLHF.

The chain has TRBV3-1 and TRBJ2-7, with 9 positions matching TRBD1. The J segment lost 10 bases and the V segment lost 2 bases, leaving 9 bases of the junction unmatched. This CDR3 is 14 amino acids long. Germline V gene sequence: CDR1 LGHDT, CDR2 YNNKEL (reference sequence). The CDR3 reads CASSQPGQGVGQYF. DNA for the CDR3: TGTGCCAGCAGCCAACCGGGACAGGGAGTCGGTCAGTACTTC.

Ten or more counts support this clonotype. The chain recombines TRBV18 with TRBJ1-2, with D uncertain. Germline values: CDR1 KGHSH, CDR2 LQKENI. V was clipped by 2 bases and J by 4 bases, with 11 bases between them. The CDR3 is made up of 14 amino acids. The CDR3 nucleotides are TGTGCCAGCTCACCAGAGGCACAACTCTATGGCTACACCTTC. Protein: CASSPEAQLYGYTF.

The chain carries TRBV20-1 and TRBJ2-1; 10 bases fit TRBD2. The J segment lost 5 bases and the V segment lost 2 bases, leaving 9 bases of the junction unmatched. The CDR3 is 16 amino acids. Germline V gene sequence: CDR1 DFQATT, CDR2 SNEGSKA (reference sequence). CDR3 sequence: CSARPSSGRGNNEQFF. The CDR3 DNA reads TGCAGTGCTAGACCCTCGAGCGGGAGGGGAAACAATGAGCAGTTCTTC.

This clonotype was recorded a few times. The junction departs from the called germline gene at one end, perhaps through a read error. This chain connects TRBV7-9 to TRBJ2-3, with a weak D call TRBD2 (5 bases). From germline, CDR1 is SEHNR and CDR2 FQNEAQ (reference sequence). The CDR3 has 14 amino acids. CDR3 protein: CASTLRDSTDTQYF. CDR3 coding DNA: TGTGCCAGCACCTTACGGGATAGCACAGATACGCAGTATTTT.

The rearrangement joins TRBV19 to TRBJ2-5; D call uncertain. The CDR3 consists of 13 residues. Trimming shortened V by 4 bases and J by 1 base, and 7 bases separated the two germline ends. Germline V lookup: CDR1 LNHDA, CDR2 SQIVND (reference sequence). In DNA, the CDR3 is TGTGCCAGTAGTACCGCCGGCCAAGAGACCCAGTACTTC. It codes for CASSTAGQETQYF.

The V call is TRBV7-2, the J call TRBJ2-2; TRBD2 aligns across 7 bases. The trim removed 5 bases at V and 6 bases at J, leaving 3 bases unmatched. Germline loops: CDR1 SGHTA, CDR2 FQGNSA. The CDR3 spans 13 residues. The CDR3 DNA is TGTGCCAGCAGCGCCCGGGGGGCCGGGGAGCTGTTTTTT. Translation: CASSARGAGELFF. Together with reference TRBV7-2 and TRBJ2-2, the CDR3 gives the full variable domain: GAGVSQSPSNKVTEKGKDVELRCDPISGHTALYWYRQSLGQGLEFLIYFQGNSAPDKSGLPSDRFSAERTGGSVSTLTIQRTQQEDSAVYLCASSARGAGELFFGEGSRLTVL.

The chain recombines TRBV10-3 with TRBJ2-7, with a weak D call TRBD1 (7 bases). CDR1 ENHRY and CDR2 SYGVKD come from the germline V gene. The CDR3 contains 12 residues. V shed 10 bases and J shed 2 bases, with 12 bases lying between them. Written as DNA, the CDR3 is TGTGCCACGGGGGACAGTACCTACGAGCAGTACTTC. It yields the protein CATGDSTYEQYF.

This clonotype was counted at least ten times. V is TRBV5-1 and J is TRBJ2-1; D is perhaps TRBD1 or TRBD2 (5 bases each). This CDR3 has 14 amino acids. V was pared by 5 bases and J by 5 bases, with 14 bases between. In germline, CDR1 is SGHRS, CDR2 YFSETQ. The CDR3 DNA reads TGCGCCAGCAGTCGGGACCCCACCCACAATGAGCAGTTCTTC. It specifies CASSRDPTHNEQFF. Looking up the rest from reference TRBV5-1 and TRBJ2-1 gives the full variable domain: KAGVTQTPRYLIKTRGQQVTLSCSPISGHRSVSWYQQTPGQGLQFLFEYFSETQRNKGNFPGRFSGRQFSNSRSEMNVSTLELGDSALYLCASSRDPTHNEQFFGPGTRLTVL.

This clonotype has more than one count but fewer than ten. The V gene is TRBV6-2 or TRBV6-3, the J gene TRBJ2-7; a weak D match, TRBD2 (5 bases). Germline CDR1 is MNHEY and CDR2 is SVGEGT. The length of the CDR3 is 13 residues. Trimming took off 8 bases at V and 1 base at J, with 12 bases between the two ends. The CDR3 bases are TGTGCCAGCTTGACCGGGGAATCCTACGAGCAGTACTTC. This translates into CASLTGESYEQYF.

The gene calls are TRBV24-1 and TRBJ1-1; D remains ambiguous. This CDR3 spans 15 amino acids. CDR1 is KGHDR and CDR2 is SFDVKD in the germline V gene. V shed 2 bases and J shed 0 bases, with 9 bases lying between them. In nucleotides, the CDR3 is TGTGCCACCAGTGATTCGGAGAGCCTGAACACTGAAGCTTTCTTT. Translation gives CATSDSESLNTEAFF.

The chain has TRBV7-9 and TRBJ2-2; 8 bases line up with TRBD1. Per germline, CDR1 SEHNR and CDR2 FQNEAQ (reference sequence). Unmatched junction bases numbered 6, after V lost 4 bases and J lost 5 bases. The CDR3 is 15 residues long. The chain's CDR3 is CASSSRRTGTGELFF. The CDR3 DNA reads TGTGCCAGCAGCTCTCGACGGACAGGGACCGGGGAGCTGTTTTTT.

This clonotype was seen only a few times. V gene TRBV6-4 combines with J gene TRBJ1-6; TRBD1 might be the D (5 bases). CDR1 is MRHNA, CDR2 SNTAGT, per germline. The V end was cut by 4 bases, the J end by 7 bases, with 11 bases between. The CDR3 sequence is 14 residues long. The CDR3 protein is CASSAQTVNSPLHF. The CDR3 nucleotides are TGTGCCAGCAGTGCTCAGACAGTCAATTCACCCCTCCACTTT.

This clonotype has just a few counts. V gene TRBV18 combines with J gene TRBJ2-7; D might be TRBD2 (7 bases). Germline CDR1 and CDR2: KGHSH and LQKENI. V was shortened by 4 bases and J by 0 bases, with 13 bases between the two germline ends. The CDR3 has 15 residues. The CDR3 protein is CASSQGGTDSYEQYF. The CDR3 nucleotides are TGTGCCAGCTCACAGGGGGGGACTGACTCCTACGAGCAGTACTTC.

This clonotype turned up a few times. The chain uses TRBV6-5 and TRBJ2-5; D remains unclear. This CDR3 has 16 residues. Germline CDR1 and CDR2: MNHEY and SVGAGI. Trimming removed 0 bases from V and 0 bases from J, with 11 bases in between. The CDR3: CASSYSKSSYQETQYF. The CDR3 DNA reads TGTGCCAGCAGTTACTCGAAAAGTTCTTACCAAGAGACCCAGTACTTC.

This clonotype was counted many times. The chain combines TRBV29-1 with TRBJ2-5; 10 bases fit TRBD1. The CDR3 has 12 amino acids. J lost 5 bases, V lost 8 bases, and 5 bases had no gene match. Germline V CDR1 and CDR2: SQVTM, ANQGSEA. The CDR3 DNA reads as TGCAGCCTAGGGACAGGGGCCGAGACCCAGTACTTC. As protein: CSLGTGAETQYF.